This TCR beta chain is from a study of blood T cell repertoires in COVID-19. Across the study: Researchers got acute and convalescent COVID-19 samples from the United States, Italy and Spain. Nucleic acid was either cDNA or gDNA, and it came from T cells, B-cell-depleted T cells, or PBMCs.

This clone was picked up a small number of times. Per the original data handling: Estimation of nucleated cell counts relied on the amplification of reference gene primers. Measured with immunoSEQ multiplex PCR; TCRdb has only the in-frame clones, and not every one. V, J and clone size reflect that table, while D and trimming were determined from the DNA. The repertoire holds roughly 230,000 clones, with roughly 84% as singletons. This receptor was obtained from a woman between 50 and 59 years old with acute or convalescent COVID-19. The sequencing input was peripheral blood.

CDR3 residues: CASSLSPGNEQFF. The CDR3 DNA is TGTGCCAGCAGCTTGTCCCCGGGCAATGAGCAGTTCTTC. The J gene is TRBJ2-1, the V gene TRBV5-4; D unclear. V was shortened by 1 base and J by 6 bases, with 8 bases between the two germline ends. Germline lookup yields CDR1 SGHNT and CDR2 YYREEE (reference sequence). This CDR3 spans 13 amino acids.